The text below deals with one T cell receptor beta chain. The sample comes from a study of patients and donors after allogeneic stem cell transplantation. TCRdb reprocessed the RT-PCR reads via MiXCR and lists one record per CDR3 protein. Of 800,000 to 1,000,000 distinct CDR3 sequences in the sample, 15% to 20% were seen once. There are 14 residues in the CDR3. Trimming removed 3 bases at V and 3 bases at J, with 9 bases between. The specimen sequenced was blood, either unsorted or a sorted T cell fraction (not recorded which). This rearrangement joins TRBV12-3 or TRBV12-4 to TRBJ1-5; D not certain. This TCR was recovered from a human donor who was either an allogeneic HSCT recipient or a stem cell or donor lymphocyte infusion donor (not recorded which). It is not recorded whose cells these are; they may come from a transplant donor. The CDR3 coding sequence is TGTGCCAGCAGTTTTAACGGCTACAATCAGCCCCAGCATTTT. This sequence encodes CASSFNGYNQPQHF.